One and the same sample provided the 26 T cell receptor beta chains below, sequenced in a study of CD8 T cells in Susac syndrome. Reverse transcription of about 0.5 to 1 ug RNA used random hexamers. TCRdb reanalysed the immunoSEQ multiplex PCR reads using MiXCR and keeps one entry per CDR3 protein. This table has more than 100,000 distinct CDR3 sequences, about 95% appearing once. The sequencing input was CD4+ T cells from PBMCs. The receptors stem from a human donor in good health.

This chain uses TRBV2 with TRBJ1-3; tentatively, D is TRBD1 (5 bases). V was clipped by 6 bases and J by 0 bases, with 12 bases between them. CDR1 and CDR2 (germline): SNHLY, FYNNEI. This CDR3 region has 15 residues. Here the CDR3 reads CASSQGVSSGNTIYF. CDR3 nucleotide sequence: TGTGCCAGCAGCCAGGGCGTCAGCTCTGGAAACACCATATATTTT.

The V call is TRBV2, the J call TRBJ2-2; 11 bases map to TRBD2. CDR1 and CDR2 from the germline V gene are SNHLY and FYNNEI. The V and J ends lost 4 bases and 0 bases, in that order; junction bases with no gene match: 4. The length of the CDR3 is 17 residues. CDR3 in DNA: TGTGCCAGCAGTGCGTCGACTAGCGGGACGAACACCGGGGAGCTGTTTTTT. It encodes CASSASTSGTNTGELFF.

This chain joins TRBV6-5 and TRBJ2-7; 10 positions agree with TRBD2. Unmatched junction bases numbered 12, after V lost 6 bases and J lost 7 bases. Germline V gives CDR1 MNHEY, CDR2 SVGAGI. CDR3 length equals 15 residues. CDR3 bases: TGTGCCAGCAGGGGCGATGTAGCGGGAGGAAGAGAGCAGTACTTC. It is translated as CASRGDVAGGREQYF.

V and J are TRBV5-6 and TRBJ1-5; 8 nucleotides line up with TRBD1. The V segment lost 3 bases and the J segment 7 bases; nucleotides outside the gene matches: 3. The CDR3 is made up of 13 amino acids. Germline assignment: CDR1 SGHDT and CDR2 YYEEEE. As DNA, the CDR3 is TGTGCCAGCAGCTCAGGGGGCCGGCAGCCCCAGCATTTT. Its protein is CASSSGGRQPQHF.

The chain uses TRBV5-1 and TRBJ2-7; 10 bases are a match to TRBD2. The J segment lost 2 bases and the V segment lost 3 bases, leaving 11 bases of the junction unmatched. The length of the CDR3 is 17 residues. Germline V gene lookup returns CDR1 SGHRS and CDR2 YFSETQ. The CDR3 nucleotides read TGCGCCAGCAGCTGGGGACTAGCGACGCGCACAACCTACGAGCAGTACTTC. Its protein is CASSWGLATRTTYEQYF.

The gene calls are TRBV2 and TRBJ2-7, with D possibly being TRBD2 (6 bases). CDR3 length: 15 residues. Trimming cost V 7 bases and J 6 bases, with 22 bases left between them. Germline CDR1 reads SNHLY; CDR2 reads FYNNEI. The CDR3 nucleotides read TGTGCCAGCAACGGGGAGCGGGTAGGGGTCCTCGAGCAGTACTTC. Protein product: CASNGERVGVLEQYF. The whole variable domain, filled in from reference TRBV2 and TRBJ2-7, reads EPEVTQTPSHQVTQMGQEVILRCVPISNHLYFYWYRQILGQKVEFLVSFYNNEISEKSEIFDDQFSVERPDGSNFTLKIRSTKLEDSAMYFCASNGERVGVLEQYFGPGTRLTVT.

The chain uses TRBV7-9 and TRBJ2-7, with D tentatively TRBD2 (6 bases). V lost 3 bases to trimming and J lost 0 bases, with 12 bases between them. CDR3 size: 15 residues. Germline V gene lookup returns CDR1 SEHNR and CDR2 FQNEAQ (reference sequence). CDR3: CASSFPQGGSYEQYF. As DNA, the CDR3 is TGTGCCAGCAGCTTTCCCCAGGGAGGCTCCTACGAGCAGTACTTC.

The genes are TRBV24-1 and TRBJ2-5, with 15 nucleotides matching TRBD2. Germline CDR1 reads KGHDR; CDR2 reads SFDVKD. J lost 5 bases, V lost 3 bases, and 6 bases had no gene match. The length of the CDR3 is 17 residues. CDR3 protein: CATSDHGLAGGLETQYF. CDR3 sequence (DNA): TGTGCCACCAGTGATCACGGACTAGCGGGAGGGTTGGAGACCCAGTACTTC.

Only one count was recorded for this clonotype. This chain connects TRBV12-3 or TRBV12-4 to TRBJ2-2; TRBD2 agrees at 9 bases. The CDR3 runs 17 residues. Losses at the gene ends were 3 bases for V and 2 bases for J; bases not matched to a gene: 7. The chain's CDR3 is CASSLGLAGPNTGELFF. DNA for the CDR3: TGTGCCAGCAGTTTGGGCCTAGCGGGGCCCAACACCGGGGAGCTGTTTTTT.

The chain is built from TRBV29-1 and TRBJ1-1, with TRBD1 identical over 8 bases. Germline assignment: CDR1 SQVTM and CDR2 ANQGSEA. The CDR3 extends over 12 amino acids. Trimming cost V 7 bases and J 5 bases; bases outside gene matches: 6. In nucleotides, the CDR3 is TGCAGCGCACAGGGGGGGAAGACTGAAGCTTTCTTT. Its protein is CSAQGGKTEAFF.

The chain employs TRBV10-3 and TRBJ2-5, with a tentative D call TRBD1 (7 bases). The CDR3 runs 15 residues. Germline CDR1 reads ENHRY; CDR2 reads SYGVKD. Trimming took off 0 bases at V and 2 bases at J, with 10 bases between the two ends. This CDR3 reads CAISESRGTQETQYF. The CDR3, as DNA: TGTGCCATCAGTGAGTCCAGGGGGACTCAAGAGACCCAGTACTTC.

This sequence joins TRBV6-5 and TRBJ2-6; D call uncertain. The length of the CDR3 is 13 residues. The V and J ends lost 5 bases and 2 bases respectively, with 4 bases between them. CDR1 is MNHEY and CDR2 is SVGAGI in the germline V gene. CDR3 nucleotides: TGTGCCAGCAGTAAAACTGGGGCCAACGTCCTGACTTTC. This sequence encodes CASSKTGANVLTF.

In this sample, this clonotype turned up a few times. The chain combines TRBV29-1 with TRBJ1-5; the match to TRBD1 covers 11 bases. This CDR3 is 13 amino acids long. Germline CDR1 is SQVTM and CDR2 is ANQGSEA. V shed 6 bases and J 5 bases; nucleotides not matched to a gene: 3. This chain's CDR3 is CSVGQGADQPQHF. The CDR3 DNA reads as TGCAGCGTCGGACAGGGGGCCGATCAGCCCCAGCATTTT.

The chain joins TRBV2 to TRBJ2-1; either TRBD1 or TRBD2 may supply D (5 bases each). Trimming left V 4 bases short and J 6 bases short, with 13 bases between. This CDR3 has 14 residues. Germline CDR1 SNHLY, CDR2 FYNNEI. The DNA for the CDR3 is TGTGCCAGCAGTGCGGGGACCGTTGGCAATGAGCAGTTCTTC. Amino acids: CASSAGTVGNEQFF.

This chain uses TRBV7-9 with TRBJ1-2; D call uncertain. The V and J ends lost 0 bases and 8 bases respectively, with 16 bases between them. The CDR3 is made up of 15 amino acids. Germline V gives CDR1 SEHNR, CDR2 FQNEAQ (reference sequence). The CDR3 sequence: CASSLASGASKGYTF. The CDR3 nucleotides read TGTGCCAGCAGCTTAGCGTCGGGAGCCAGCAAAGGCTACACCTTC.

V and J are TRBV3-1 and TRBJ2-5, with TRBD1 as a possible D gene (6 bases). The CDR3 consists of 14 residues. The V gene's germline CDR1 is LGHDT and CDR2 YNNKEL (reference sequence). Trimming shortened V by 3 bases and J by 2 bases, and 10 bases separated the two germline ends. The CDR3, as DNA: TGTGCCAGCAGCCATCCCGGACAGCAAGAGACCCAGTACTTC. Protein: CASSHPGQQETQYF.

The CDR3 DNA sequence: TGTGCCAGCAGTCCTGAGGGTACTGGAAACACCATATATTTT. Translated, it gives CASSPEGTGNTIYF. The rearrangement links TRBV12-3 or TRBV12-4 to TRBJ1-3; D ambiguous. This CDR3 has 14 amino acids. V lost 5 bases, J lost 2 bases, and 10 bases lay in between.

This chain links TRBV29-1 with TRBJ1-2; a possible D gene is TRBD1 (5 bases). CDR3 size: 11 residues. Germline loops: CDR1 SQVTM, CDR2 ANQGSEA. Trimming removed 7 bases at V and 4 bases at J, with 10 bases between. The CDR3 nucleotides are TGCAGCGGGAGAGACAGCTATGGCTACACCTTC. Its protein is CSGRDSYGYTF.

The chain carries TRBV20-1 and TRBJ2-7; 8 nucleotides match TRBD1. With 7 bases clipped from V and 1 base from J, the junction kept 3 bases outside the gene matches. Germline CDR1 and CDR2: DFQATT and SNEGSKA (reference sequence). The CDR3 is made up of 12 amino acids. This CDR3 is CSGGDRSYEQYF. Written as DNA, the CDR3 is TGCAGTGGTGGGGACAGGTCCTACGAGCAGTACTTC.

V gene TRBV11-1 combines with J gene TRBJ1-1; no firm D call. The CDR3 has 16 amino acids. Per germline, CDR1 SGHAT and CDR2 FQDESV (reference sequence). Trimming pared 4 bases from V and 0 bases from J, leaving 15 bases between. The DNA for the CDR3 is TGTGCCAGCAGCTCAACACGAACGATCATGAACACTGAAGCTTTCTTT. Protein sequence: CASSSTRTIMNTEAFF.

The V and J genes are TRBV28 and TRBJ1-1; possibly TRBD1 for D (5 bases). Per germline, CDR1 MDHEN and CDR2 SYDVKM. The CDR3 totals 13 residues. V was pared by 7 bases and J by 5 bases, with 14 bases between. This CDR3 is CASIPYGGTEAFF. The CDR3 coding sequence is TGTGCCAGCATCCCCTATGGGGGGACTGAAGCTTTCTTT.

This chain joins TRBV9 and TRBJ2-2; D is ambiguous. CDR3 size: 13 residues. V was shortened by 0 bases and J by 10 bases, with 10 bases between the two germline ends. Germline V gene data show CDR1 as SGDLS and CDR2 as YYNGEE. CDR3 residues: CASSVGWRTELFF. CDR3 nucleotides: TGTGCCAGCAGCGTAGGATGGCGGACGGAGCTGTTTTTT.

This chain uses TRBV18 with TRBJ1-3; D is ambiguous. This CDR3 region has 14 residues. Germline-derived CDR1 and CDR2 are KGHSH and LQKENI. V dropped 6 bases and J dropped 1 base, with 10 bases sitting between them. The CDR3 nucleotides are TGTGCCAGCTCCCCTTGGGGATCTGGAAACACCATATATTTT. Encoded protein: CASSPWGSGNTIYF.

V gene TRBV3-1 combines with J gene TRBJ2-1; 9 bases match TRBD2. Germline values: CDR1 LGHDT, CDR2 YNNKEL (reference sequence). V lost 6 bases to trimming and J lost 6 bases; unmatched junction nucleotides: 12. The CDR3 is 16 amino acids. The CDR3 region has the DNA TGTGCCAGCAGTGTCGTGGCGGGAGGGCCGGGCAATGAGCAGTTCTTC. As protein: CASSVVAGGPGNEQFF.

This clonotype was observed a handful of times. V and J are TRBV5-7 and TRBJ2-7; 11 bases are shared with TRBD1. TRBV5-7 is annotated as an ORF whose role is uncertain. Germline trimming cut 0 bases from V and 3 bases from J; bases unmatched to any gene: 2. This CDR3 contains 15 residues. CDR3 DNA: TGTGCCAGCAGCTTGGCCGGGACAGGGGGCTACGAGCAGTACTTC. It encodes CASSLAGTGGYEQYF.

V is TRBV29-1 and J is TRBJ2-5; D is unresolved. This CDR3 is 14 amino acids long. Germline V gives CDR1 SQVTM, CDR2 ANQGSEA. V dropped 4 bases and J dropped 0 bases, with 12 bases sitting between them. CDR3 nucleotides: TGCAGCGTTGGGTGGTACACTCACCAAGAGACCCAGTACTTC. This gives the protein CSVGWYTHQETQYF.